Listed here are 5 T cell receptor beta chains from one sample, sequenced in a study of early T cells in non-severe SARS-CoV-2 infection. TCRdb reanalysed the 5' RACE reads using MiXCR and keeps one entry per CDR3 protein. The sample yields around 57,000 distinct CDR3 sequences, 11% seen once. The specimen was whole blood. These receptors originate from an adult who was a healthcare worker with PCR-confirmed SARS-CoV-2 infection or an uninfected control (not recorded which).

This clonotype appeared a few times. The chain carries TRBV6-2 or TRBV6-3 and TRBJ2-2; D is uncertain. Trimming stripped 2 bases from V and 6 bases from J, with 1 base between. Germline-derived CDR1 and CDR2 are MNHEY and SVGEGT. CDR3 length equals 11 residues. The CDR3 DNA sequence: TGTGCCAGCAGTTACCCCGGGGAGCTGTTTTTT. It specifies CASSYPGELFF.

The gene calls are TRBV20-1 and TRBJ1-1; D might be TRBD1 (6 bases). CDR3 length equals 13 residues. Germline values: CDR1 DFQATT, CDR2 SNEGSKA (reference sequence). V was shortened by 2 bases and J by 4 bases, with 11 bases between the two germline ends. CDR3 loop: CSARTGKGTEAFF. The CDR3 DNA sequence: TGCAGTGCTAGAACAGGGAAAGGCACTGAAGCTTTCTTT.

This clonotype came up once. This chain joins TRBV12-3 or TRBV12-4 and TRBJ1-5; 7 bases fit TRBD1. V dropped 5 bases and J dropped 5; count of bases not matched to a gene: 3. The CDR3 spans 13 residues. This CDR3 reads CASSRQGYQPQHF. As DNA, the CDR3 is TGTGCCAGCAGTCGACAGGGCTATCAGCCCCAGCATTTT.

This clonotype has at least ten counts. The gene calls are TRBV12-3 or TRBV12-4 and TRBJ1-5; the D is unclear. This CDR3 is 14 amino acids long. The germline V and J ends were trimmed by 6 bases and 2 bases, with 11 bases remaining between them. CDR3 loop: CASSLTRGNQPQHF. The CDR3 nucleotides read TGTGCCAGCAGCCTTACCCGGGGCAATCAGCCCCAGCATTTT.

This clonotype showed up many times. The V gene is TRBV9, the J gene TRBJ2-3, with D uncertain. The CDR3 is made up of 15 amino acids. Between the trimmed V and J ends, which lost 4 bases and 0 bases, there was a span of 12 bases. Germline V CDR1 and CDR2: SGDLS, YYNGEE. CDR3 sequence (DNA): TGTGCCAGCAGCCCGACCGACTTGAGCACAGATACGCAGTATTTT. It translates to CASSPTDLSTDTQYF.